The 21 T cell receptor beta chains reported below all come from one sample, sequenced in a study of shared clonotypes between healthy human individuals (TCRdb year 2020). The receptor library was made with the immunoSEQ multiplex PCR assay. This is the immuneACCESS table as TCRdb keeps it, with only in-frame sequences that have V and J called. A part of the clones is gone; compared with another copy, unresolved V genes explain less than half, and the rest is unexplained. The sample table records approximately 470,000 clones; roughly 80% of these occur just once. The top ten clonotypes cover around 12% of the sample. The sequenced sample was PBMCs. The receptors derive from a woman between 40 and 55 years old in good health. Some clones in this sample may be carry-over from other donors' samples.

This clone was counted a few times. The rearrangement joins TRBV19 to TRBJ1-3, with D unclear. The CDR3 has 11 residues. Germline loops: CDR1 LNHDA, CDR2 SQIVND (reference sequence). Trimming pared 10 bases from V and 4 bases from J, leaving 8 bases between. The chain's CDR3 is CATEGGNTIYF. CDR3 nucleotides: TGTGCCACAGAAGGGGGAAACACCATATATTTT.

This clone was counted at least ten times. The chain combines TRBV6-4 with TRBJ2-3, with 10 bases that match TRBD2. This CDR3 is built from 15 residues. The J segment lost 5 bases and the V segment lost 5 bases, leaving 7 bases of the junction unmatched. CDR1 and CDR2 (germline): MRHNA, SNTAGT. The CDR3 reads CASSPTSGTIDTQYF. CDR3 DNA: TGTGCCAGCAGTCCAACTAGCGGGACCATAGATACGCAGTATTTT.

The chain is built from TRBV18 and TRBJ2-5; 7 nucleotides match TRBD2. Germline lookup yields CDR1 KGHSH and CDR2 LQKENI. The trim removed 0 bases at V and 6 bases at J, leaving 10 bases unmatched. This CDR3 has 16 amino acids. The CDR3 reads CASSPPVGGGLQTQYF. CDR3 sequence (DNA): TGTGCCAGCTCACCACCGGTTGGCGGGGGTTTGCAGACCCAGTACTTC.

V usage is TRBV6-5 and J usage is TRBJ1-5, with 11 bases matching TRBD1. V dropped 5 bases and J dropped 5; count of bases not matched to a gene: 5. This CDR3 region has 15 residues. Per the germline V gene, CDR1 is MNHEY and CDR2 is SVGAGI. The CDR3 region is CASSRTGGQDQPQHF. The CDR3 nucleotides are TGTGCCAGCAGTCGGACAGGGGGCCAGGATCAGCCCCAGCATTTT.

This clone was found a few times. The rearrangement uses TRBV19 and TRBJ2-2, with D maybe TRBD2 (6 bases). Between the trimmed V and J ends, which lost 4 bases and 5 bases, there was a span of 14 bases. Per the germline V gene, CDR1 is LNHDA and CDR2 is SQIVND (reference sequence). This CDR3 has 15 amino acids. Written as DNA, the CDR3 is TGTGCCAGTAGTAGTGGGGCGGGATATACCGGGGAGCTGTTTTTT. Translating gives CASSSGAGYTGELFF.

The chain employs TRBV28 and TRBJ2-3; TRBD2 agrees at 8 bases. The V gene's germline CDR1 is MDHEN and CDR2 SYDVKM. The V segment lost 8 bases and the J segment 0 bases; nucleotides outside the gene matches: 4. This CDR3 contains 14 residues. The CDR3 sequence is CASRGGVSTDTQYF. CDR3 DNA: TGTGCCAGCCGGGGGGGGGTTAGCACAGATACGCAGTATTTT.

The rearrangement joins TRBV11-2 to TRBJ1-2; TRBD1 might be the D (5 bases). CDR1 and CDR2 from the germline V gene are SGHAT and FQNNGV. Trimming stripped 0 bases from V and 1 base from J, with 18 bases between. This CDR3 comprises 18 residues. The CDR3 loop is CASSLDLAGNLFNYGYTF. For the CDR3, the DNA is TGTGCCAGCAGCTTAGATCTGGCAGGGAACCTTTTTAACTATGGCTACACCTTC.

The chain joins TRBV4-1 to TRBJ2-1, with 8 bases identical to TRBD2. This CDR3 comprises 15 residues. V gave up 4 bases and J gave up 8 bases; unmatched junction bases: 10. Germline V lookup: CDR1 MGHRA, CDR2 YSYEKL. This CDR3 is CASSLSGVGGDEQFF. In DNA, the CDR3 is TGCGCCAGCAGCCTCTCGGGAGTCGGGGGGGATGAGCAGTTCTTC.

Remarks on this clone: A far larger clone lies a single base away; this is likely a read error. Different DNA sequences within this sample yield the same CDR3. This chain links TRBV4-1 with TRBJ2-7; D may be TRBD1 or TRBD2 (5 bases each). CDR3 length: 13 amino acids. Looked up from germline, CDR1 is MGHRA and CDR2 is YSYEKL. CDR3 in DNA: TGCGCCAGCAGAAGGGACCTCAATTCCGAGCAGTACTTT. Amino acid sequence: CASRRDLNSEQYF.

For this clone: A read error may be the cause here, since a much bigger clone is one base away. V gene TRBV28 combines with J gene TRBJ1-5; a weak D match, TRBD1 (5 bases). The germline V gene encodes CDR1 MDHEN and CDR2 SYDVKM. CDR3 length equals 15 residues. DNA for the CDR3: TGTGCCAGCAGTCCCGACAGCTATAGCAATCGGCCCCAGCATTTT. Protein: CASSPDSYSNRPQHF. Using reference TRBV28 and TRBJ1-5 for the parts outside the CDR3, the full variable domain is DVKVTQSSRYLVKRTGEKVFLECVQDMDHENMFWYRQDPGLGLRLIYFSYDVKMKEKGDIPEGYSVSREKKERFSLILESASTNQTSMYLCASSPDSYSNRPQHFGDGTRLSIL.

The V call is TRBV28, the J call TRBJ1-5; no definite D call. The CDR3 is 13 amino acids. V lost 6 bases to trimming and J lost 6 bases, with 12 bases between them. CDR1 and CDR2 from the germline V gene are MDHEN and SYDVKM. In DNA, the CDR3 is TGTGCCAGCAGGCGGGCAGTCCTTCAGCCCCAGCATTTT. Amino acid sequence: CASRRAVLQPQHF.

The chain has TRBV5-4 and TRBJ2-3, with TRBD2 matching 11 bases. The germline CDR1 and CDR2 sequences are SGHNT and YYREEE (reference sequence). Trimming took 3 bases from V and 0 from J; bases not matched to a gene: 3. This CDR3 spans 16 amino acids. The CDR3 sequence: CASSYRLAGSTDTQYF. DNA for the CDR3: TGTGCCAGCAGCTATCGACTAGCGGGGAGCACAGATACGCAGTATTTT.

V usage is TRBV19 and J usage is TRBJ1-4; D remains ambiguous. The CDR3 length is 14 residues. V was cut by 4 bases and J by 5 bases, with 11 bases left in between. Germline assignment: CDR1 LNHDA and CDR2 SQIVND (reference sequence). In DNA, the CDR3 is TGTGCCAGTAGTAATGCAGCCCCCAATGAAAAACTGTTTTTT. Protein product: CASSNAAPNEKLFF.

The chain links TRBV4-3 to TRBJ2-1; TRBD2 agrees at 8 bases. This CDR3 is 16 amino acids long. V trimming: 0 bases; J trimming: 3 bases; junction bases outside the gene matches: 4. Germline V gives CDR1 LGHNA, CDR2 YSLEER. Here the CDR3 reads CASSQEPAGVYNEQFF. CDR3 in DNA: TGCGCCAGCAGCCAAGAGCCAGCGGGGGTCTACAATGAGCAGTTCTTC.

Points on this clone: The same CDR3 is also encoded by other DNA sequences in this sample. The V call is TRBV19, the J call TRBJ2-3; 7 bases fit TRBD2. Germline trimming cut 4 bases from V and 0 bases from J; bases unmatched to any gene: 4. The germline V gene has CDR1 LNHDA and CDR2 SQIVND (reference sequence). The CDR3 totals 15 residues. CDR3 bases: TGTGCCAGTAGTAGAGGTAGCGGGAGCACAGATACGCAGTATTTT. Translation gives CASSRGSGSTDTQYF.

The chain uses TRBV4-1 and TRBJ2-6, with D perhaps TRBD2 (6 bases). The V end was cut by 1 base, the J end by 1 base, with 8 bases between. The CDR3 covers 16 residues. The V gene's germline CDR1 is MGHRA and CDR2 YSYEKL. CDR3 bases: TGCGCCAGCAGCCAAGGGGGGGTATCTGGGGCCAACGTCCTGACTTTC. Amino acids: CASSQGGVSGANVLTF.

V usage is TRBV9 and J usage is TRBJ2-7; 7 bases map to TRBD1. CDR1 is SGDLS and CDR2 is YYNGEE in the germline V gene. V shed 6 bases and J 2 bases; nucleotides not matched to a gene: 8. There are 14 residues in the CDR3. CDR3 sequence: CASTPGDSAYEQYF. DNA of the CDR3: TGTGCCAGCACCCCCGGGGACAGTGCCTACGAGCAGTACTTC.

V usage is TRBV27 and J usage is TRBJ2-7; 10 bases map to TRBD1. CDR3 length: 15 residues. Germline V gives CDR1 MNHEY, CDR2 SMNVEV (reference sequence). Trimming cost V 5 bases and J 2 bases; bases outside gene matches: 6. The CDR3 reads CASSKWTGGTYEQYF. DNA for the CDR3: TGTGCCAGCAGTAAGTGGACAGGGGGGACCTACGAGCAGTACTTC.

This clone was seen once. The CDR3 nucleotides read TGTGCCAGCAGTCCCCCCGACAGGGATAATCAGCCCCAGCATTTT. Its protein product is CASSPPDRDNQPQHF. The V call is TRBV28, the J call TRBJ1-5; 7 nucleotides agree with TRBD1. The CDR3 runs to 15 residues. CDR1 is MDHEN, CDR2 SYDVKM, per germline. The V segment lost 5 bases and the J segment 4 bases; nucleotides outside the gene matches: 8.

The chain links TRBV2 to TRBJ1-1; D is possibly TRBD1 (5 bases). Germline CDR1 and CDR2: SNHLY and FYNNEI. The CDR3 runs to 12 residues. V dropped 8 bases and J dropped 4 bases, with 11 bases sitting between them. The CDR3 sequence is CASGGESTEAFF. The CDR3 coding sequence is TGTGCCAGCGGGGGGGAGTCCACTGAAGCTTTCTTT.

DNA for the CDR3: TGTGCCAGCAGTTATGAGGCGAGTAAGGAGACCCAGTACTTC. It yields the protein CASSYEASKETQYF. The chain has TRBV6-6 and TRBJ2-5; D ambiguous. V was cut by 3 bases and J by 5 bases, with 13 bases left in between. Germline CDR1 is MNHNY and CDR2 is SVGAGI (reference sequence). The CDR3 totals 14 residues.